Described below is a single TCR beta chain sequence and its context. This sample is drawn from a study of OX40 agonist ivuxolimab in advanced cancers. Germline CDR1 reads MNHEY; CDR2 reads SVGAGI. This CDR3 has 14 residues. The V end was cut by 5 bases, the J end by 1 base, with 9 bases between. Profiling relied on immunoSEQ multiplex PCR, and the TCRdb table lists in-frame clones only, not all of them. The table includes tens of thousands of clones, about 81% detected once. The clonotype comes from an adult with an advanced solid tumor such as melanoma, head and neck, liver or kidney cancer. The chain joins TRBV6-5 to TRBJ1-5; unclear D gene. Material: CD4+ or CD8+ T cells sorted from blood, obtained in a trial of the OX40 agonist ivuxolimab. In DNA form, the CDR3 reads TGTGCCAGCAGTCCCGGGTTCAGCAATCAGCCCCAGCATTTT. This translates into CASSPGFSNQPQHF.